This T cell receptor (beta chain) derives from a study of T cells after yellow fever vaccination. In this sample, this clonotype turned up a few times. Its antigen is not identified. TCRdb reanalysed the 5' RACE reads using MiXCR and keeps one entry per CDR3 protein. The profile shows 68,000 or so distinct CDR3 sequences, approximately 7% of them singletons. Study-level results: Clonotype sharing between CD4 and CD8 compartments was small. Contamination by abundant bulk-population clonotypes could be present in FACS-sorted repertoires. Primary-vaccination clones mostly resurfaced post-booster (less than 98% CD4, approximately 87% CD8).

With 3 bases clipped from V and 11 bases from J, the junction kept 3 bases outside the gene matches. This CDR3 spans 12 amino acids. Germline V gives CDR1 MNHEY, CDR2 SMNVEV (reference sequence). The sample in question was CD8+ T cells sorted from PBMCs, obtained more than 35 days after the first yellow fever vaccination. This rearrangement joins TRBV27 to TRBJ1-4; 7 positions match TRBD1. This sequence was found in a man aged 18 to 29 who received the YFV17D yellow fever vaccine. The CDR3 coding sequence is TGTGCCAGCAGTTTTTCAGGGGGGAAACTGTTTTTT. Translation gives CASSFSGGKLFF.